This is a list of T cell receptor beta chains from one sample in a study of blood T cell repertoires in COVID-19. Assay: immunoSEQ multiplex PCR; the TCRdb copy retains only in-frame clones and omits some. The sample shows about 150,000 clones, 85% to 90% of them seen only once. Sequenced sample: peripheral blood. The receptors stem from a man at least 80 years old with acute or convalescent COVID-19. The CDR3 runs from the conserved cysteine through the conserved F or W. The D gene is left open where the match is weak. Size is omitted from some rows. Given values are once, few, many or a class for expanded clones.

D gene,clone size,V gene,J gene,CDR3 DNA,CDR3 protein
TRBD2,.,TRBV10-3,TRBJ2-7,TGTGCCATCAGTGATTCGGCTAGCGGGAGTAGCTACGAGCAGTACTTC,CAISDSASGSSYEQYF
TRBD1,.,TRBV29-1,TRBJ1-2,TGCAGCGTCTCGAAGACGGAACGTCCGGACAGGCACGGCTACACCTTC,CSVSKTERPDRHGYTF
.,once,TRBV28,TRBJ1-5,TGTGCCAGCAGTGGCGGAGCTAATCAGCCCCAGCATTTT,CASSGGANQPQHF
.,.,TRBV19,TRBJ1-2,TGTGCCAGTAGTACCAGCGGGACATCCTACTATGGCTACACCTTC,CASSTSGTSYYGYTF
TRBD2,.,TRBV7-9,TRBJ2-7,TGTGCCAGCAGCTGGGGGACTAGCGGTTACGAGCAGTACTTC,CASSWGTSGYEQYF
.,.,TRBV29-1,TRBJ2-1,TGCAGCGTTGGAGAGAGGAATGAGCAGTTCTTC,CSVGERNEQFF
TRBD1,.,TRBV5-1,TRBJ1-2,TGCGCCAGCAGCTTGGGGGACACAGGGGCGGCCGTCTATGGCTACACCTTC,CASSLGDTGAAVYGYTF
TRBD2,.,TRBV27,TRBJ2-1,TGTGCCAGCAGTCGGGCTAGCGGGAGGGCCTACAATGAGCAGTTCTTC,CASSRASGRAYNEQFF
TRBD2,.,TRBV6-5,TRBJ2-2,TGTGCCAGCAGAGCTAGCGGGTCTACCCGGGAGCTGTTTTTT,CASRASGSTRELFF
TRBD1,.,TRBV5-1,TRBJ1-4,TGCGCCAGCAGCTTGGGACAGGGGGTTGAAAAACTGTTTTTT,CASSLGQGVEKLFF
TRBD1,.,TRBV5-1,TRBJ2-7,TGCGCCAGCAGCCAGGGACAGGGGTATGGCGAGCAGTACTTC,CASSQGQGYGEQYF
.,.,TRBV5-1,TRBJ1-1,TGCGCCAGCAGCGTAACAGGGCTGGGCACTGAAGCTTTCTTT,CASSVTGLGTEAFF
.,.,TRBV7-8,TRBJ2-3,TGTGCCAGCAGCTTGGGCTTGGGTCCTGTGAGTACAGATACGCAGTATTTT,CASSLGLGPVSTDTQYF
TRBD1,.,TRBV7-8,TRBJ2-7,TGTGCCAGCAGCTTAGCGGGACAGGGTATGTACGAGCAGTACTTC,CASSLAGQGMYEQYF
.,.,TRBV5-1,TRBJ2-1,TGCGCCAGCAGCTTCACGAGTGATGAGCAGTTCTTC,CASSFTSDEQFF
TRBD1,.,TRBV19,TRBJ1-4,TGTGCCAGTAGGCTGACAGGGGCGAGTGAAAAACTGTTTTTT,CASRLTGASEKLFF
TRBD1,.,TRBV19,TRBJ1-6,TGTGCCAGTAGTCCCAGGGGGGTAGCTTCACCCCTCCACTTT,CASSPRGVASPLHF
TRBD2,.,TRBV2,TRBJ2-7,TGTGCCAGCAGTGATTGGGCTAGCGGGAACGAGCAGTACTTC,CASSDWASGNEQYF
.,.,TRBV3-1/TRBV3-2,TRBJ2-5,TGTGCCAGCAGATTTAGCGGACAAGAGACCCAGTACTTC,CASRFSGQETQYF
TRBD1,.,TRBV5-1,TRBJ2-5,TGCGCCAGCAGCGGGACAGGGTTAGAGACCCAGTACTTC,CASSGTGLETQYF
.,.,TRBV5-1,TRBJ2-1,TGCGCCAGCAGCCCGGGGACTTTAACCTACAATGAGCAGTTCTTC,CASSPGTLTYNEQFF
.,.,TRBV19,TRBJ2-1,TGTGCCAGTAGTATCGAGGGATCCCCCTACAATGAGCAGTTCTTC,CASSIEGSPYNEQFF
TRBD1,once,TRBV5-1,TRBJ1-4,TGCGCCAGCAGTCGGGACAGCACTAATGAAAAACTGTTTTTT,CASSRDSTNEKLFF
TRBD1,.,TRBV7-6,TRBJ2-7,TGTGCCAGCAGCTTAATAGGGCTAGGACAGGGATACGAGCAGTACTTC,CASSLIGLGQGYEQYF
TRBD1,.,TRBV5-1,TRBJ1-2,TGCGCCAGCAGCCCGGACGTGGACAGGGGTTCGGGAGGCTACACCTTC,CASSPDVDRGSGGYTF
TRBD1,.,TRBV19,TRBJ1-5,TGTGCCAGTAGTTCATGGACAGGGGGAGATCAGCCCCAGCATTTT,CASSSWTGGDQPQHF
.,.,TRBV5-4,TRBJ2-5,TGTGCCACTCAGGGGACTAAAGAGACCCAGTACTTC,CATQGTKETQYF
.,.,TRBV4-1,TRBJ2-1,TGCGCCAGCAGCCAGCTGCCCCGGCGGAATGAGCAGTTCTTC,CASSQLPRRNEQFF
.,.,TRBV27,TRBJ1-2,TGTGCCAGCAGTTTAGGAGGGTACTATGGCTACACCTTC,CASSLGGYYGYTF
TRBD1,.,TRBV18,TRBJ1-2,TGTGCCAGCTCAGCCGGGACAGGGGATGGCTACACCTTC,CASSAGTGDGYTF
.,.,TRBV3-1/TRBV3-2,TRBJ2-5,TGTGCCAGCAGCCAAGATTCTGGCAGACAAGAGACCCAGTACTTC,CASSQDSGRQETQYF
.,.,TRBV5-3,TRBJ2-5,TGTGCCAGAAGCTTGGTGAGGGGGGAGACCCAGTACTTC,CARSLVRGETQYF
.,few,TRBV5-5,TRBJ2-5,TGTGCCAGCAGCCTGGTCGGGGGACTGGTGCACTTC,CASSLVGGLVHF
TRBD2,.,TRBV20-1,TRBJ2-7,TGCAGTGCTAGTAGCCCTAGCGGGAAGTACGAGCAGTACTTC,CSASSPSGKYEQYF
TRBD2,once,TRBV7-2,TRBJ2-7,TGTGCCAGCAGCTCGGGACTAGTATCCTACGAGCAGTACTTC,CASSSGLVSYEQYF
TRBD1,.,TRBV2,TRBJ1-6,TGTGCCAGCAAAGGAACAGGGGGAAATTCACCCCTCCACTTT,CASKGTGGNSPLHF
.,few,TRBV24-1,TRBJ2-7,TGTGCCACCAGTGACACTTCCTACGAGCAGTACTTC,CATSDTSYEQYF
TRBD2,once,TRBV3-1/TRBV3-2,TRBJ2-7,TGTGCCAGCAGACCGGGGGGGGGATACGAGCAGTACTTC,CASRPGGGYEQYF
TRBD2,.,TRBV24-1,TRBJ2-1,TGTGCCACCAGGGACGGGGGGAACTACAATGAGCAGTTCTTC,CATRDGGNYNEQFF
.,.,TRBV10-3,TRBJ1-2,TGTGCCATCAGTGAGTCGCCAAGACAGGAATACTCCTATGGCTACACCTTC,CAISESPRQEYSYGYTF
.,.,TRBV9,TRBJ2-2,TGTGCCAGCACCAAGGGACTCGGGGGGAACACCGGGGAGCTGTTTTTT,CASTKGLGGNTGELFF
.,.,TRBV30,TRBJ1-6,TGTGCCTGGGGGCTAACCGTTATCCACTTT,CAWGLTVIHF
TRBD2,.,TRBV5-1,TRBJ2-1,TGCGCCAGCAGCCCGGGGACTAGCGGCCCTGCGTACAATGAGCAGTTCTTC,CASSPGTSGPAYNEQFF
TRBD1,once,TRBV28,TRBJ1-1,TGTGCCAGCAGCCCCTGGACAGGGAACACTGAAGCTTTCTTT,CASSPWTGNTEAFF
.,few,TRBV4-1,TRBJ1-4,TGCGCCAGCAGCCAAGGGGTATTGGGGGGTAATGAAAAACTGTTTTTT,CASSQGVLGGNEKLFF
TRBD1,.,TRBV3-1/TRBV3-2,TRBJ1-2,TGTGCCAGCAACCCGGGACAGGGGAACTATGGCTACACCTTC,CASNPGQGNYGYTF
TRBD1,.,TRBV6-6,TRBJ2-7,TGTGCCAGCAGCACGACAGGGGTGAACTCCTACGAGCAGTACTTC,CASSTTGVNSYEQYF